This TCR beta chain was identified during a study of blood T cell repertoires in COVID-19. Study-level information: Acute and convalescent COVID-19 specimens originated in the United States, Italy and Spain.

Generated by immunoSEQ multiplex PCR, the TCRdb table keeps only in-frame clones and is missing some. Counted here are 300,000 to 400,000 clones, roughly 90% occurring once; the ten biggest clones make up 0.95% to 1%. There are a few counts of this clone. The CDR3 is 11 amino acids. V lost 3 bases and J lost 8, with 7 bases in between. Germline assignment: CDR1 LNHDA and CDR2 SQIVND (reference sequence). This sequence originates from a woman in her thirties with acute COVID-19. The V call is TRBV19, the J call TRBJ1-2; D unresolved. Sequencing was done on a sample of PBMCs or T cells enriched from blood (not recorded which). This chain's CDR3 is CASSIGLGYTF. CDR3 nucleotide sequence: TGTGCCAGTAGTATTGGGCTCGGCTACACCTTC.